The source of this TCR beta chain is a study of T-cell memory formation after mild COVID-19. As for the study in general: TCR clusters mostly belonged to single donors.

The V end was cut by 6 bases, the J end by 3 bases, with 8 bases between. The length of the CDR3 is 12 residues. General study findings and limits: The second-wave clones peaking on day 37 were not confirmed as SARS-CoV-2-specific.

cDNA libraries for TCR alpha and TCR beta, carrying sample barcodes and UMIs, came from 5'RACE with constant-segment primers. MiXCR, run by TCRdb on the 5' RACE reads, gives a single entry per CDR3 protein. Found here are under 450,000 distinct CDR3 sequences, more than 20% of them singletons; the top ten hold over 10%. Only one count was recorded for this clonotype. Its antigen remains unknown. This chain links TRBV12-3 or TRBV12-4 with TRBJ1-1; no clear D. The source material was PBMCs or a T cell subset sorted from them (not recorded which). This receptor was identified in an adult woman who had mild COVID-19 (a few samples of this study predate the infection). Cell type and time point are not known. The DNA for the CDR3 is TGTGCCAGCAGCCCCGCGGACACTGAAGCTTTCTTT. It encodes CASSPADTEAFF.